The entry that follows covers one TCR beta chain sequence. For TCRbeta, the library was prepared with unique molecular identifiers. TCRdb reprocessed the PCR reads via MiXCR and lists one record per CDR3 protein. The sample records under 250,000 distinct CDR3 sequences, 20% to 30% being singletons. This entry belongs to a study of T-cell reconstitution after alpha-beta-depleted transplantation in children. CDR1 and CDR2 from the germline V gene are MDHEN and SYDVKM. CDR3 size: 16 residues. Trimming left V 5 bases short and J 0 bases short, with 13 bases between. The chain combines TRBV28 with TRBJ2-2; the D gene is possibly TRBD2 (6 bases). The sequenced sample was PBMCs, mostly from graft donor cells, obtained 360 days after TCRalphabeta/CD19-depleted stem cell transplant. This TCR came from a female patient aged 2 to 10 who had a stem cell transplant for congenital amegakaryocytic thrombocytopenia, so the T cells may come from the graft donor. The CDR3, as DNA: TGTGCCAGCAGTCCGCGGGGACTCGCGAACACCGGGGAGCTGTTTTTT. It is translated as CASSPRGLANTGELFF.